This TCR beta chain was observed in a study of T cell responses to AZD1222 COVID-19 vaccine. Sequencing used immunoSEQ multiplex PCR; TCRdb keeps in-frame clones, though not all of them. The top ten hold over 13% of the sample, which has 130,000 to 150,000 clones, around 88% seen once. Trimming removed 5 bases from V and 7 bases from J; junction bases left unmatched: 7. The V gene's germline CDR1 is SGHAT and CDR2 FQNNGV. The CDR3 spans 14 residues. The starting material was peripheral blood, obtained on day 0 of AZD1222 vaccination. V gene TRBV11-2 combines with J gene TRBJ1-4; the match to TRBD1 covers 7 bases. This sequence originates from an adult in good health. The chain's CDR3 is CASSRDGQVEKLFF. The CDR3 DNA is TGTGCCAGCAGCCGAGATGGACAGGTTGAAAAACTGTTTTTT.